These 6 T cell receptor beta chains were all obtained from the same sample, sequenced in a study of blood T cell repertoires in COVID-19. Using immunoSEQ multiplex PCR, the repertoire was profiled, and TCRdb retains in-frame clones only, with some absent. The sample includes about 120,000 clones, around nine tenths of them seen just once. Input material: peripheral blood. Receptors were obtained from a woman aged 45-65 years with acute or convalescent COVID-19.

The genes are TRBV6-2 or TRBV6-3 and TRBJ1-2, with D unresolved. Germline CDR1 MNHEY, CDR2 SVGEGT. V lost 2 bases, J lost 4 bases, and 14 bases lay in between. The CDR3 covers 15 residues. Written as DNA, the CDR3 is TGTGCCAGCAGTTACACACTACATAGTACCTATGGCTACACCTTC. Translated: CASSYTLHSTYGYTF.

The chain joins TRBV3-1 (or the pseudogene TRBV3-2) to TRBJ2-1; 8 nucleotides line up with TRBD1. J lost 7 bases, V lost 10 bases, and 3 bases had no gene match. The CDR3 contains 11 residues. From germline, CDR1 is LGHDT and CDR2 YNNKEL (reference sequence). DNA for the CDR3: TGTGCCATACAGGGGGTAAATGAGCAGTTCTTC. Amino acid sequence: CAIQGVNEQFF.

The chain is built from TRBV27 and TRBJ2-7; TRBD1 matches at 9 bases. There are 13 residues in the CDR3. The V and J ends lost 10 bases and 3 bases, in that order; junction bases with no gene match: 7. The germline V gene has CDR1 MNHEY and CDR2 SMNVEV (reference sequence). Here the CDR3 DNA reads TGTGCCAAGGACAGGGGCGAACGCTACGAGCAGTACTTC. Its protein is CAKDRGERYEQYF.

The chain uses TRBV19 and TRBJ2-7, with TRBD2 identical over 10 bases. The junction had 8 bases not matched to a gene; V was cut back by 5 bases and J by 4 bases. CDR1 and CDR2 (germline): LNHDA, SQIVND (reference sequence). The CDR3 has 15 residues. The DNA for the CDR3 is TGTGCCAGTAGTTCGGCTAGCGGGAGCACGTACGAGCAGTACTTC. This gives the protein CASSSASGSTYEQYF.

The chain has TRBV6-5 and TRBJ2-3; D is possibly TRBD1 (5 bases). Looked up from germline, CDR1 is MNHEY and CDR2 is SVGAGI. Trimming removed 6 bases at V and 9 bases at J, with 10 bases between. This CDR3 has 11 amino acids. The CDR3: CASRQVGTQYF. CDR3 in DNA: TGTGCCAGCAGACAGGTCGGGACGCAGTATTTT.

This clone has only one observation. This sequence joins TRBV9 and TRBJ2-1; 7 bases fit TRBD1. V lost 4 bases to trimming and J lost 6 bases; unmatched junction nucleotides: 7. CDR1 and CDR2 from the germline V gene are SGDLS and YYNGEE. The CDR3 consists of 14 residues. CDR3 sequence reads: CASSLRTGRNEQFF. The CDR3, as DNA: TGTGCCAGCAGCCTAAGGACAGGACGCAATGAGCAGTTCTTC.